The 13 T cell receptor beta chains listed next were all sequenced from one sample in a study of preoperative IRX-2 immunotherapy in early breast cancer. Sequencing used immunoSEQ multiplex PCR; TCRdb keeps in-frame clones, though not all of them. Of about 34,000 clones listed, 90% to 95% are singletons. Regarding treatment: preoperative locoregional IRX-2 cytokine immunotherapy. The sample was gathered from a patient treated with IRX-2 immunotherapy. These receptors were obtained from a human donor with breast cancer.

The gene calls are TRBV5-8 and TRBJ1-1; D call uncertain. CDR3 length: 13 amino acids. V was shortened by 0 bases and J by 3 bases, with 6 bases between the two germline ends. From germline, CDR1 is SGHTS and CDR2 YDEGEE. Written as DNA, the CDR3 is TGTGCCAGCAGCTTGGTGCGGTACACTGAAGCTTTCTTT. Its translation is CASSLVRYTEAFF.

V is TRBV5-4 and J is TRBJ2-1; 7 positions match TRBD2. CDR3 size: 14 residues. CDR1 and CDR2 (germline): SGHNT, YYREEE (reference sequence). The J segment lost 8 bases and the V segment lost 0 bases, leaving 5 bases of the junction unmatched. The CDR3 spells CASSLDRGGDEQFF. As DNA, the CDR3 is TGTGCCAGCAGCTTGGATCGGGGAGGGGATGAGCAGTTCTTC.

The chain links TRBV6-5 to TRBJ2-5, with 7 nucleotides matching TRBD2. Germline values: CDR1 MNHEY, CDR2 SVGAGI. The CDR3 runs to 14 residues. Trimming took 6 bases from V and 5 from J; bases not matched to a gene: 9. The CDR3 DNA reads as TGTGCCAGCAGGACCCCAAGCGGGACCGAGACCCAGTACTTC. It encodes CASRTPSGTETQYF.

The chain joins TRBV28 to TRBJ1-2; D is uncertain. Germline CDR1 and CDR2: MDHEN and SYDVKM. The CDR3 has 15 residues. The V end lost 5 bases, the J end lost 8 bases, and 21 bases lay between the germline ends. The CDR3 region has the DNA TGTGCCAGCAGTCTGGGAATGACGGGTATTGGGGGCTACACCTTC. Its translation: CASSLGMTGIGGYTF.

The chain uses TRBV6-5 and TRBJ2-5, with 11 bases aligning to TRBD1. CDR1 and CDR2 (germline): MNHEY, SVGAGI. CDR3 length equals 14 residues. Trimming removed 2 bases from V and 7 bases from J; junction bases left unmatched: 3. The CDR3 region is CASSYGQGAGTQYF. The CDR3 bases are TGTGCCAGCAGTTACGGACAGGGGGCAGGGACCCAGTACTTC.

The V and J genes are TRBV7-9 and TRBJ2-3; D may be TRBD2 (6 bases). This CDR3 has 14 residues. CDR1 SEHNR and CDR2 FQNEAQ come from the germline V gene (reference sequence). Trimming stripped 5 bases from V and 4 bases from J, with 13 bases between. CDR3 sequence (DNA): TGTGCCAGCAGCCTATCGCGACTAGCAGATACGCAGTATTTT. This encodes CASSLSRLADTQYF.

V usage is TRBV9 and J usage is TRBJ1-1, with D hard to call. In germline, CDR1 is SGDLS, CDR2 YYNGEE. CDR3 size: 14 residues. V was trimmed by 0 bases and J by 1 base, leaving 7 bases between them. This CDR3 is CASSVGPKNTEAFF. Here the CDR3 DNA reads TGTGCCAGCAGCGTAGGTCCAAAGAACACTGAAGCTTTCTTT.

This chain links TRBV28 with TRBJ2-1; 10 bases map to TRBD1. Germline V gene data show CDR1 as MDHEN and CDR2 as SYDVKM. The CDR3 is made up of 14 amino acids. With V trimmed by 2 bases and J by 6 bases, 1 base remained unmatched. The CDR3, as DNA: TGTGCCAGCAGTTTAGGGACAGGGGCCAATGAGCAGTTCTTC. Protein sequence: CASSLGTGANEQFF.

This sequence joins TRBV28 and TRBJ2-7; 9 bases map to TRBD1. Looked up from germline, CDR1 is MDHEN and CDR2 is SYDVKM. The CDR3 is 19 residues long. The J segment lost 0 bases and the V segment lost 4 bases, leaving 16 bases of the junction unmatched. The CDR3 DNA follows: TGTGCCAGCAGTTCCCCAGGACAGGGGAGGGCCTCATTCTCCTACGAGCAGTACTTC. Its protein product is CASSSPGQGRASFSYEQYF.

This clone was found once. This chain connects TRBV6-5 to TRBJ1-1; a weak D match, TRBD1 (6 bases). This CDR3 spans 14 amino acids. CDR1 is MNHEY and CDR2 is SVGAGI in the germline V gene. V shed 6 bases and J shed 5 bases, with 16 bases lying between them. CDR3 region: CASRLRAQGTEAFF. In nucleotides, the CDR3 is TGTGCCAGCAGACTCAGGGCCCAGGGGACTGAAGCTTTCTTT.

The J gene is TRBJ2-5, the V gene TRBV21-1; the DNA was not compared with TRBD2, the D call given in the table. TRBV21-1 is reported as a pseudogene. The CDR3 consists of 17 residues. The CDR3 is CASSKARLAGTQETQYF. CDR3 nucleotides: TGTGCCAGCAGCAAAGCGAGACTAGCGGGGACCCAAGAGACCCAGTACTTC.

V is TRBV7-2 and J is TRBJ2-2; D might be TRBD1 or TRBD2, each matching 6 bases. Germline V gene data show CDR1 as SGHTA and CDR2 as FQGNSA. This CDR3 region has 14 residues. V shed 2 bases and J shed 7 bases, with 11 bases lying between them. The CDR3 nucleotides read TGTGCCAGCAGCTTAACGGGGGCGGTCGGGGAGCTGTTTTTT. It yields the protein CASSLTGAVGELFF. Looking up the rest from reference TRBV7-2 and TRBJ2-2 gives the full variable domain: GAGVSQSPSNKVTEKGKDVELRCDPISGHTALYWYRQSLGQGLEFLIYFQGNSAPDKSGLPSDRFSAERTGGSVSTLTIQRTQQEDSAVYLCASSLTGAVGELFFGEGSRLTVL.

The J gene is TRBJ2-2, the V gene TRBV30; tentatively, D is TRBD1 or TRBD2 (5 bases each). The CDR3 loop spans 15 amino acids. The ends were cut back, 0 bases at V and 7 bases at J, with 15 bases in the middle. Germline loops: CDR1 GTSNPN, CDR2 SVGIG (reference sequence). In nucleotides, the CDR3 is TGTGCCTGGAGTGTACAGGTCACGGGAAACGGGGAGCTGTTTTTT. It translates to CAWSVQVTGNGELFF.